The rows below give T cell receptor beta chains drawn from one sample of a study of blood T cell repertoires in COVID-19. Sequencing used immunoSEQ multiplex PCR; TCRdb keeps in-frame clones, though not all of them. The sample yields 80,000 or so clones, about 82% seen once. Sequencing input: peripheral blood. These receptors originate from a woman older than 75 with acute or convalescent COVID-19. Both conserved end residues are part of each CDR3. A D gene is named only where the DNA matches it firmly. Clone size appears in some rows only: once, few, many, or a class for an expanded clone.

CDR3nt: TGTGCCAGCAGTCCACCGCCGACAGGGGTCGGCGAGCAGTACTTC
CDR3aa: CASSPPPTGVGEQYF
d_gene: TRBD1
abundance: -
j_gene: TRBJ2-7
v_gene: TRBV5-5

CDR3nt: TGTGCCAGCAGCACTGGACAGTCAGGGAACACTGAAGCTTTCTTT
CDR3aa: CASSTGQSGNTEAFF
d_gene: -
abundance: -
j_gene: TRBJ1-1
v_gene: TRBV9

CDR3nt: TGTGCCAGCAACGTACAGGGGGTTTTTTACGGCTACACCTTC
CDR3aa: CASNVQGVFYGYTF
d_gene: TRBD1
abundance: once
j_gene: TRBJ1-2
v_gene: TRBV28

CDR3nt: TGTGCCAGCAGCAACGCGCCGACAGGGTTTGGGGAGACCCAGTACTTC
CDR3aa: CASSNAPTGFGETQYF
d_gene: -
abundance: -
j_gene: TRBJ2-5
v_gene: TRBV21-1

CDR3nt: TGTGCCAGCAGTTTACCAGTGCCTGGGGAGCTGTTTTTT
CDR3aa: CASSLPVPGELFF
d_gene: -
abundance: -
j_gene: TRBJ2-2
v_gene: TRBV27

CDR3nt: TGTGCCAGCAGTATTACTGGACAGGTCCGTGGCTACACCTTC
CDR3aa: CASSITGQVRGYTF
d_gene: TRBD1
abundance: few
j_gene: TRBJ1-2
v_gene: TRBV28

CDR3nt: TGTGCCAGCAGCTTAGTGGGGGGGTGGAGCAATGAGCAGTTCTTC
CDR3aa: CASSLVGGWSNEQFF
d_gene: TRBD2
abundance: -
j_gene: TRBJ2-1
v_gene: TRBV7-2

CDR3nt: TGTGCCAGCAGCACAACTAACTCTGGAAACACCATATATTTT
CDR3aa: CASSTTNSGNTIYF
d_gene: -
abundance: -
j_gene: TRBJ1-3
v_gene: TRBV3-1/TRBV3-2

CDR3nt: TGCGCCAGCAGCCTAGCTAGCGAGGGAGATACGCAGTATTTT
CDR3aa: CASSLASEGDTQYF
d_gene: -
abundance: once
j_gene: TRBJ2-3
v_gene: TRBV5-1

CDR3nt: TGTGCCAGCAGCTCCGGGACAGGGGCCGGGGAGCTGTTTTTT
CDR3aa: CASSSGTGAGELFF
d_gene: TRBD1
abundance: -
j_gene: TRBJ2-2
v_gene: TRBV6-5

CDR3nt: TGTGCCAGCAGCCAAGAAGGGGGCGAGCAGTACTTC
CDR3aa: CASSQEGGEQYF
d_gene: -
abundance: once
j_gene: TRBJ2-7
v_gene: TRBV3-1/TRBV3-2

CDR3nt: TGCGCCACCCGCGGTGCGGGGGGCAGTCATGAGCAGTTCTTC
CDR3aa: CATRGAGGSHEQFF
d_gene: TRBD2
abundance: -
j_gene: TRBJ2-1
v_gene: TRBV10-2

CDR3nt: TGTGCCAGCAGTAGGACAGGGGGAAATGAGCAGTTCTTC
CDR3aa: CASSRTGGNEQFF
d_gene: TRBD1
abundance: -
j_gene: TRBJ2-1
v_gene: TRBV28

CDR3nt: TGTGCCAGCAGTCCACTAGCGGGGGAAAGCAATGAGCAGTTCTTC
CDR3aa: CASSPLAGESNEQFF
d_gene: TRBD2
abundance: once
j_gene: TRBJ2-1
v_gene: TRBV28

CDR3nt: TGTGCTAGTGGTTTTTTGACAGATTCAACGGACACCGGGGAGCTGTTTTTT
CDR3aa: CASGFLTDSTDTGELFF
d_gene: -
abundance: -
j_gene: TRBJ2-2
v_gene: TRBV12-5

CDR3nt: TGTGCCAGCAGCCAAGATAGTCTGAACAGCACCGGGGAGCTGTTTTTT
CDR3aa: CASSQDSLNSTGELFF
d_gene: -
abundance: -
j_gene: TRBJ2-2
v_gene: TRBV3-1/TRBV3-2

CDR3nt: TGTGCCAGCAGTGAAGCGCTAACGGCGGGGGTCTATGGCTACACCTTC
CDR3aa: CASSEALTAGVYGYTF
d_gene: -
abundance: once
j_gene: TRBJ1-2
v_gene: TRBV2

CDR3nt: TGTGCCAGCAGTTATTCGGCGGGACAGGGGACTTATCAGCCCCAGCATTTT
CDR3aa: CASSYSAGQGTYQPQHF
d_gene: TRBD1
abundance: -
j_gene: TRBJ1-5
v_gene: TRBV6-2/TRBV6-3

CDR3nt: TGCGCCAGCAGCCAAGAATCGGGGGGGTTCTCTTACGAGCAGTACTTC
CDR3aa: CASSQESGGFSYEQYF
d_gene: TRBD2
abundance: -
j_gene: TRBJ2-7
v_gene: TRBV4-3

CDR3nt: TGTGCCAGCAGCCAGGGACTAGCGGCGGAAAATGAGCAGTTCTTC
CDR3aa: CASSQGLAAENEQFF
d_gene: TRBD2
abundance: -
j_gene: TRBJ2-1
v_gene: TRBV3-1/TRBV3-2

CDR3nt: TGTGCCAGTAGTATAGGACACCGGGACATCCAAGAGACCCAGTACTTC
CDR3aa: CASSIGHRDIQETQYF
d_gene: -
abundance: few
j_gene: TRBJ2-5
v_gene: TRBV19

CDR3nt: TGTGCCAGTACCACAGGGGAAGTGGGGAGGAATGAGCAGTTCTTC
CDR3aa: CASTTGEVGRNEQFF
d_gene: -
abundance: -
j_gene: TRBJ2-1
v_gene: TRBV19

CDR3nt: TGTGCCAGCACACTAGCCGGCGCCTCCTTGGATACGCAGTATTTT
CDR3aa: CASTLAGASLDTQYF
d_gene: -
abundance: -
j_gene: TRBJ2-3
v_gene: TRBV7-2

CDR3nt: TGTGCCAGCAAGTGGGAGGGAAACACTGAAGCTTTCTTT
CDR3aa: CASKWEGNTEAFF
d_gene: -
abundance: few
j_gene: TRBJ1-1
v_gene: TRBV6-5

CDR3nt: TGTGCCAGCAGCTTTGAAGCGGTCTCTGGAAACACCATATATTTT
CDR3aa: CASSFEAVSGNTIYF
d_gene: -
abundance: -
j_gene: TRBJ1-3
v_gene: TRBV7-2

CDR3nt: TGTGCCAGCAGCGTAGCTGGGGCGGGGAGGATCACAGATACGCAGTATTTT
CDR3aa: CASSVAGAGRITDTQYF
d_gene: -
abundance: -
j_gene: TRBJ2-3
v_gene: TRBV9

CDR3nt: TGCGCCAGCAGCCCCCTGGGCCGGGGGGGCCCAGATACGCAGTATTTT
CDR3aa: CASSPLGRGGPDTQYF
d_gene: TRBD2
abundance: -
j_gene: TRBJ2-3
v_gene: TRBV4-1

CDR3nt: TGTGCCAGCAGCTTATACGACAGGCCTAACTATGGCTACACCTTC
CDR3aa: CASSLYDRPNYGYTF
d_gene: -
abundance: -
j_gene: TRBJ1-2
v_gene: TRBV7-9

CDR3nt: TGTGCCAGCAGTTACTCAGGGGGGGCAGATACGCAGTATTTT
CDR3aa: CASSYSGGADTQYF
d_gene: -
abundance: -
j_gene: TRBJ2-3
v_gene: TRBV6-5

CDR3nt: TGTGCCAGCTCACCACGGGTTGGACTGGGCTCTGGAAACACCATATATTTT
CDR3aa: CASSPRVGLGSGNTIYF
d_gene: -
abundance: once
j_gene: TRBJ1-3
v_gene: TRBV18

CDR3nt: TGTGCCAGCAGTTTAGAACAGGGTAAGAATCAGCCCCAGCATTTT
CDR3aa: CASSLEQGKNQPQHF
d_gene: -
abundance: -
j_gene: TRBJ1-5
v_gene: TRBV28

CDR3nt: TGCAGTGCTAGTCACAAGTACCAAGAGACCCAGTACTTC
CDR3aa: CSASHKYQETQYF
d_gene: -
abundance: once
j_gene: TRBJ2-5
v_gene: TRBV20-1

CDR3nt: TGTGCCTGGAGTCTCCAGGGCTCCTATGGCTACACCTTC
CDR3aa: CAWSLQGSYGYTF
d_gene: -
abundance: once
j_gene: TRBJ1-2
v_gene: TRBV30

CDR3nt: TGTGCCAGCAGTGGGGCATTTGGCGGGGAGCTGTTTTTT
CDR3aa: CASSGAFGGELFF
d_gene: -
abundance: -
j_gene: TRBJ2-2
v_gene: TRBV2

CDR3nt: TGTGCCAGCAGGACAGGGTATGGCTACACCTTC
CDR3aa: CASRTGYGYTF
d_gene: TRBD1
abundance: -
j_gene: TRBJ1-2
v_gene: TRBV2

CDR3nt: TGTGCCAGCCAACTTCTTCAGGACTCGAACACTGAAGCTTTCTTT
CDR3aa: CASQLLQDSNTEAFF
d_gene: -
abundance: -
j_gene: TRBJ1-1
v_gene: TRBV2

CDR3nt: TGTGCCAGCAGTCTTGGACAGACTAGCGGCGAGCAGTACTTC
CDR3aa: CASSLGQTSGEQYF
d_gene: TRBD2
abundance: -
j_gene: TRBJ2-7
v_gene: TRBV6-6

CDR3nt: TGTGCCAGCAGTCTTGGGGGGGTTGGCAATCAGCCCCAGCATTTT
CDR3aa: CASSLGGVGNQPQHF
d_gene: -
abundance: -
j_gene: TRBJ1-5
v_gene: TRBV6-5

CDR3nt: TGTGCTAGCAGCTTAGGGATACAGGGGAACACCGGGGAGCTGTTTTTT
CDR3aa: CASSLGIQGNTGELFF
d_gene: -
abundance: -
j_gene: TRBJ2-2
v_gene: TRBV7-7

CDR3nt: TGTGCCACCTCAGGGGTTAGCTCCTACGAGCAGTACTTC
CDR3aa: CATSGVSSYEQYF
d_gene: -
abundance: many
j_gene: TRBJ2-7
v_gene: TRBV5-6

CDR3nt: TGTGCCAGCACCTCACAGGGGACCCACGAGCAGTACTTC
CDR3aa: CASTSQGTHEQYF
d_gene: TRBD1
abundance: -
j_gene: TRBJ2-7
v_gene: TRBV6-6

CDR3nt: TGTGCCAGCAGTTACACGCCCGGGGTGGCGGGGAAAAACACCGGGGAGCTGTTTTTT
CDR3aa: CASSYTPGVAGKNTGELFF
d_gene: -
abundance: once
j_gene: TRBJ2-2
v_gene: TRBV6-2/TRBV6-3

CDR3nt: TGTGCCAGCAGCTTAGCCGACGGACGGAGGGAGGCTTTCTTT
CDR3aa: CASSLADGRREAFF
d_gene: -
abundance: -
j_gene: TRBJ1-1
v_gene: TRBV11-3

CDR3nt: TGTGCCAGCAGTTCCCAAGGACAGGGAGCCTATGGCTACACCTTC
CDR3aa: CASSSQGQGAYGYTF
d_gene: TRBD1
abundance: -
j_gene: TRBJ1-2
v_gene: TRBV27

CDR3nt: TGTGCCAGCAGTCCTCCGGGACTAGCGGGGCCAGCCTACGAGCAGTACTTC
CDR3aa: CASSPPGLAGPAYEQYF
d_gene: TRBD2
abundance: -
j_gene: TRBJ2-7
v_gene: TRBV7-2

CDR3nt: TGCGCCAGCAGCTTGGCGATGGGGCCTGGCTATGGCTACACCTTC
CDR3aa: CASSLAMGPGYGYTF
d_gene: -
abundance: -
j_gene: TRBJ1-2
v_gene: TRBV5-1

CDR3nt: TGTGCCAGCAGCATTCCTCGGGACAGGACTAACTATGGCTACACCTTC
CDR3aa: CASSIPRDRTNYGYTF
d_gene: TRBD1
abundance: -
j_gene: TRBJ1-2
v_gene: TRBV5-6

CDR3nt: TGCAGCGGACTAGAGGACTATGGCTACACCTTC
CDR3aa: CSGLEDYGYTF
d_gene: -
abundance: -
j_gene: TRBJ1-2
v_gene: TRBV29-1

CDR3nt: TGTGCCAGCAGTGAGGGGGCGCGTGGGGCCAACGTCCTGACTTTC
CDR3aa: CASSEGARGANVLTF
d_gene: -
abundance: few
j_gene: TRBJ2-6
v_gene: TRBV2

CDR3nt: TGTGCCAGCAGCTTTACCCCGGGACTCTTCCACTTT
CDR3aa: CASSFTPGLFHF
d_gene: -
abundance: once
j_gene: TRBJ1-6
v_gene: TRBV11-2

CDR3nt: TGTGCCAGCAGCCAAGGGGCTGGCGGGGGGGCTGAGACCCAGTACTTC
CDR3aa: CASSQGAGGGAETQYF
d_gene: TRBD2
abundance: -
j_gene: TRBJ2-5
v_gene: TRBV4-2

CDR3nt: TGTGCCAGCTCCCCGGAGGGGGCCCCCAATCAGCCCCAGCATTTT
CDR3aa: CASSPEGAPNQPQHF
d_gene: TRBD1
abundance: -
j_gene: TRBJ1-5
v_gene: TRBV18

CDR3nt: TGTGCCTGGAGTGGGCAGGGGGGATCACCCCTCCACTTT
CDR3aa: CAWSGQGGSPLHF
d_gene: TRBD1
abundance: -
j_gene: TRBJ1-6
v_gene: TRBV30

CDR3nt: TGTGCCAGCAGTACAGGGACCTATAATTCACCCCTCCACTTT
CDR3aa: CASSTGTYNSPLHF
d_gene: -
abundance: -
j_gene: TRBJ1-6
v_gene: TRBV11-3

CDR3nt: TGTGCCAGTAGTATCGGACAACTTGGAAACACCATATATTTT
CDR3aa: CASSIGQLGNTIYF
d_gene: -
abundance: -
j_gene: TRBJ1-3
v_gene: TRBV19

CDR3nt: TGTGCCAGCAGACCAGGCTCCTATAATTCACCCCTCCACTTT
CDR3aa: CASRPGSYNSPLHF
d_gene: -
abundance: -
j_gene: TRBJ1-6
v_gene: TRBV28

CDR3nt: TGTGCCAGCAGTTACCTCGCGGACAGTGAAGCTTTCTTT
CDR3aa: CASSYLADSEAFF
d_gene: -
abundance: once
j_gene: TRBJ1-1
v_gene: TRBV6-5

CDR3nt: TGCGCCAGCAGTGAATACGGTTACACCGGGGAGCTGTTTTTT
CDR3aa: CASSEYGYTGELFF
d_gene: -
abundance: -
j_gene: TRBJ2-2
v_gene: TRBV10-1